This paragraph reports one T cell receptor (beta chain). What it recognizes is unknown. This CDR3 spans 13 amino acids. V shed 10 bases, J shed 4 bases, and the junction held 4 bases outside the gene matches. Germline V gene sequence: CDR1 SNHLY, CDR2 FYNNEI. The data were obtained in a study of cytomegalovirus exposure and HLA in healthy donors. Study-level background: Within the Caucasian-associated ancestry cluster were 65% to 85% of the 300 to 450 genotyped donors.

The primer mix had 60 Vbeta and 13 Jbeta primers. Sequencing used immunoSEQ multiplex PCR; TCRdb keeps in-frame clones, though not all of them. The top ten hold over 2.5% of the sample, which has 72,000 or so clones, less than 70% seen once. Study-level findings and limits: In vitro, a few CMV-associated chains proved specific for CMV antigens. In a later analysis, approximately 15,000 TCR beta sequences were associated with HLA alleles at 0.05 false discovery rate. Excluded: some indistinguishable V segments such as TRBV6-2 and TRBV6-3.

The rearrangement uses TRBV2 and TRBJ2-5; TRBD2 matches 12 bases. This clonotype was obtained from a woman in her 50s in good health and CMV-seronegative. The sample was PBMCs. CDR3 bases: TGTGCCACGGAGGGACTAGCGGGAGAGACCCAGTACTTC. Its translation: CATEGLAGETQYF.